The TCR beta chain described here comes from a study of blood T cell repertoires in COVID-19. In the study overall: Italy, Spain and the United States were the sources of the convalescent and acute COVID-19 samples. The analysed material was cDNA or gDNA that came from T cells, B-cell-depleted T cells, or PBMCs.

Germline V CDR1 and CDR2: MNHEY, SVGAGI. With 0 bases removed from V and 2 bases from J, the gap between germline ends came to 4 bases. The CDR3 contains 13 residues. Authors' methods: Researchers report that nucleated cell counts were estimated from reference gene primer amplification. The table came from immunoSEQ multiplex PCR; TCRdb's copy has only in-frame clones and leaves some out. V, J and clone size reflect that table, while D and trimming were determined from the DNA. The sample has under 150,000 clones, 70% to 90% seen once. Sequencing was performed on peripheral blood. V gene TRBV6-5 combines with J gene TRBJ1-2; D is unclear. This receptor was taken from a woman aged 70-85 years who had recovered from COVID-19. The CDR3 sequence is CASSYSANYGYTF. Written as DNA, the CDR3 is TGTGCCAGCAGTTACTCGGCCAACTATGGCTACACCTTC.